The rows below give T cell receptor beta chains drawn from one sample of a study of blood T cell repertoires in COVID-19. Some clones are missing from TCRdb's copy, which holds only in-frame ones; the method was immunoSEQ multiplex PCR. This sample has some 340,000 clones, with 90% found just once. Sample: PBMCs or T cells enriched from blood (not recorded which). The receptors derive from a woman in her twenties or thirties who had been exposed to COVID-19. CDR3s include the opening cysteine and the closing phenylalanine or tryptophan. The D gene is left open where the match is weak. Only part of the rows carry a size: once, few, many, or a class if the clone is expanded.

- - TRBJ2-7 TRBV12-2 TGTGCAAGTCGCTCGACAGGGGACGAGCAGTACTTC CASRSTGDEQYF
- - TRBJ1-6 TRBV11-2 TGTGCCAGCAGCTTAGGCCAGGGCCCCTATAATTCACCCCTCCACTTT CASSLGQGPYNSPLHF
- - TRBJ1-2 TRBV6-5 TGTGCCAGCAGTCGTCAGGGTTTCGACTATGGCTACACCTTC CASSRQGFDYGYTF
once - TRBJ2-3 TRBV19 TGTGCCAGTAGTACGGGGGGCGCAGATACGCAGTATTTT CASSTGGADTQYF
- TRBD1 TRBJ1-5 TRBV19 TGTGCCAGTAGGTCCCGGGACAGGGGCGGGAGCAATCAGCCCCAGCATTTT CASRSRDRGGSNQPQHF
once - TRBJ2-7 TRBV4-3 TGCGCCAGCAGCCAAGATTGGCAGACCTACGAGCAGTACTTC CASSQDWQTYEQYF
- TRBD2 TRBJ2-2 TRBV7-6 TGTGCCAGCAGCTCGCGGACTAGCGACACCGGGGAGCTGTTTTTT CASSSRTSDTGELFF
- - TRBJ2-1 TRBV30 TGTGCCTGGGGCGCAGGGTACTCCTACAATGAGCAGTTCTTC CAWGAGYSYNEQFF
- - TRBJ2-7 TRBV19 TGTGCCAGTAGTTACCGGGACACCAGCACCTACGAGCAGTACTTC CASSYRDTSTYEQYF
- TRBD1 TRBJ2-7 TRBV7-8 TGTGCCAGCAGACCGGGCCGGACAGGGGATCACGAGCAGTACTTC CASRPGRTGDHEQYF
- - TRBJ2-7 TRBV30 TGTGCCTGGAGCGATGACCACAGACGGTTCTACGAGCAGTACTTC CAWSDDHRRFYEQYF
few - TRBJ1-6 TRBV27 TGTGCCAGCAGTTTATTCCCGGCCAGGGCTAATTCACCCCTCCACTTT CASSLFPARANSPLHF
- TRBD2 TRBJ2-5 TRBV5-1 TGCGCCAGCAGCCTCCATCGCGGGGGGGCCCAAGAGACCCAGTACTTC CASSLHRGGAQETQYF
- TRBD1 TRBJ1-2 TRBV18 TGTGCCAGCTCACCGGGGCAGGGGGTAGACTATGGCTACACCTTC CASSPGQGVDYGYTF
- TRBD1 TRBJ2-3 TRBV5-1 TGCGCCAGCAGTCCGGACAGGGGGCAAGATACGCAGTATTTT CASSPDRGQDTQYF
- - TRBJ1-1 TRBV10-3 TGTGCCATCAGTGATTTTCCGCGGGGAAGTGAAGCTTTCTTT CAISDFPRGSEAFF
- - TRBJ2-7 TRBV13 TGTGCCAGCAGCTTAGGGGGACTGCAGCCCTACGAGCAGTACTTC CASSLGGLQPYEQYF
- - TRBJ2-7 TRBV25-1 TGTGCCAGCAGTCTGAGACAGGACTCCTACGAGCAGTACTTC CASSLRQDSYEQYF
- - TRBJ1-4 TRBV24-1 TGTGCCACCAGTGATTCCGGCAGGGTAATTGAAAAACTGTTTTTT CATSDSGRVIEKLFF
- - TRBJ1-1 TRBV11-1 TGTGCCAGCAGCTTATCAGAGTTAGCGAGAGCTTTCTTT CASSLSELARAFF
- - TRBJ1-5 TRBV6-5 TGTGCCAGCAGTAACCGGGACAACAATCAGCCCCAGCATTTT CASSNRDNNQPQHF
- TRBD1 TRBJ1-2 TRBV6-5 TGTGCCAGCAGCGGGACAGTAGGTGGCTACACCTTC CASSGTVGGYTF
- TRBD2 TRBJ2-4 TRBV19 TGTGCCAGTAGTACCGGGGGAGCGGGGGGGCGAAACATTCAGTACTTC CASSTGGAGGRNIQYF
- - TRBJ2-2 TRBV4-3 TGCGCCAGCAGCCAGGTTTCGCGGGGAGCCGGGGAGCTGTTTTTT CASSQVSRGAGELFF
once TRBD1 TRBJ1-4 TRBV9 TGTGCCAGCAGCGTGGGAACAGGGGGGGAAAAACTGTTTTTT CASSVGTGGEKLFF
- - TRBJ1-6 TRBV18 TGTGCCAGCTCACCGGTCGGAGGGGGGGTTAATTCACCCCTCCACTTT CASSPVGGGVNSPLHF
- TRBD2 TRBJ2-3 TRBV3-1/TRBV3-2 TGTGCCAGCAGCCGCCAACGGGGGGGCCGGGGCACAGATACGCAGTATTTT CASSRQRGGRGTDTQYF
- - TRBJ1-1 TRBV7-2 TGTGCCAGCAGCTCCCGACAGACGAACACTGAAGCTTTCTTT CASSSRQTNTEAFF
- TRBD1 TRBJ2-7 TRBV2 TGTGCCAGCAGTACAGGGGTGTACGAGCAGTACTTC CASSTGVYEQYF
- TRBD1 TRBJ1-6 TRBV19 TGTGCCAGTAGTCCAGCCCCAGGGGGTAATTCACCCCTCCACTTT CASSPAPGGNSPLHF
- - TRBJ1-2 TRBV5-1 TGCGCCAGCAGCCCGCGGGAGGAATCCTATGGCTACACCTTC CASSPREESYGYTF
- TRBD2 TRBJ2-7 TRBV19 TGTGCCAGTAGTATGACTAGCGGGATCTACGAGCAGTACTTC CASSMTSGIYEQYF
- - TRBJ1-2 TRBV21-1 TGTGCCAGCAGCAAAAAAGGTCAACCAGGGTTTAACTATGGCTACACCTTC CASSKKGQPGFNYGYTF
- - TRBJ1-3 TRBV7-9 TGTGCCAGCAGCCGGGACTCTGGAAACACCATATATTTT CASSRDSGNTIYF
- - TRBJ2-7 TRBV6-2/TRBV6-3 TGTGCCAGCAGTTACGGCGTCCGGGAAGTTGGTGAGCAGTACTTC CASSYGVREVGEQYF
- TRBD1 TRBJ1-1 TRBV19 TGTGCCAGTATAGACCGACCGGGACAGGGCGATGCTTTCTTT CASIDRPGQGDAFF
- TRBD1 TRBJ1-1 TRBV30 TGTGCCTGGAGTGTACTCCGGGACAGGGCCGCCGGGAGGAACACTGAAGCTTTCTTT CAWSVLRDRAAGRNTEAFF
- - TRBJ2-1 TRBV11-3 TGTGCCAGCAGCAGGCAGGGATACAATGAGCAGTTCTTC CASSRQGYNEQFF
- - TRBJ1-1 TRBV19 TGTGCCAGTAGTTCTCCACCGCACAAGGAAGCTTTCTTT CASSSPPHKEAFF
- TRBD1 TRBJ1-1 TRBV9 TGTGCCAGCAGCACCCGATCGTTGGGACAGGGTTTGGTTTTCTTT CASSTRSLGQGLVFF
- - TRBJ2-5 TRBV21-1 TGTGCCAGCAGCAAAGCCGGGCTAGCGGGGAGCCAAGAGACCCAGTACTTC CASSKAGLAGSQETQYF
- - TRBJ1-1 TRBV6-5 TGTGCCAGCTGGACGGGGGTTAACACTGAAGCTTTCTTT CASWTGVNTEAFF
once TRBD1 TRBJ1-2 TRBV6-1 TGTGCCAGCAGTGATCCGGGACAGGGGGCTTTTGGCTACACCTTC CASSDPGQGAFGYTF
- TRBD1 TRBJ2-7 TRBV5-1 TGCGCCAGCAGAATTTTGACAGGGATCTACGAGCAGTACTTC CASRILTGIYEQYF
- - TRBJ1-3 TRBV5-1 TGCGCCAGCAGTACCGACATCCGAAACACCATATATTTT CASSTDIRNTIYF
- TRBD1 TRBJ1-2 TRBV7-9 TGTGCCAGCAGCTTACTGACAGGGGGCGATGGCTACACCTTC CASSLLTGGDGYTF